This T cell receptor beta chain was identified during a study of the immune and genomic landscape of osteosarcoma (TCRdb year 2020). Study-wide context: The overall cohort comprised around 49 pediatric and adult patients with high-grade osteosarcoma, with a median age at diagnosis of about 27 years (range about 5-81). The cohort was enriched for poor-risk disease, with 73% showing unfavorable pathologic response to standard therapy and approximately 68% deceased. Patients in the overall cohort were roughly 60% male, and more than 70% presented with localized disease at diagnosis. To define immunogenic potential, the study profiled osteosarcoma specimens using whole genome, RNA and T-cell receptor sequencing, along with immunohistochemistry and reverse phase protein arrays. To characterize the osteosarcoma immunogenomic landscape, TCR sequencing results were integrated with transcriptome, protein array and immunostaining data. The goal of the study was to explain why immune checkpoint inhibitors show limited clinical activity in osteosarcoma. Each of three patients provided a couple of samples from the same tumor site. General conclusions and limits of the study: Sample size was not determined by any statistical method, because osteosarcoma is rare and every possible sample was collected. In five cases, a single hyperexpanded clone dominated the repertoire, and each of these five cases had fewer than 100 T-cell clonotypes. Although TCR productive clonality was higher in the immune-hot C3 cluster than in the cold C1 cluster, TCR productive clonality was still low overall. Alongside the frozen tumor specimens, matched blood was collected from only a couple of patients. Productive TCR clonality was found to be low overall, with an average of 0.09 and a maximum of 0.3, which suggested limited T-cell clonal expansion. The clonality benchmarks were taken from external normal skin and healthy peripheral blood data instead of from matched normal tissue.

TCR beta chain CDR3 regions were immunosequenced using the ImmunoSEQ Assay (Adaptive Biotechnologies). From the authors' description of their analysis: The ImmunoSEQ Analyzer platform was used to export TCRB rearrangements, read counts, read proportions and gene usage. T-cell clonality was calculated from productive rearrangements as 1 minus Pielou's evenness. In the clonal space homeostasis analysis, clonotypes were grouped as rare, small, medium, large or hyperexpanded (0.01 to 1 of the repertoire). TCR productive clonality was compared across immune clusters C1, C2 and C3 using the Wilcoxon rank sum test. TCRdb obtained this table from immuneACCESS and retained in-frame rearrangements with V and J assigned. These tables miss some clones; where compared with another copy, unresolved V genes account for less than half of the shortfall, and the remainder is unexplained. D and trimming were read from the DNA, whereas the V and J calls and clone size are those reported in that table. A total of roughly 9,800 clones appear in this sample, 70% to 80% of them only once. More than 15% of the sample lies in the top ten.

According to the germline V gene (reference sequence), CDR1 reads LNHDA and CDR2 reads SQIVND. Its CDR3 holds 11 amino acids, cysteine through phenylalanine. CDR3 DNA only is kept here, 33 bases in frame from base 1. The junction shows trimming of 6 bases on V and 11 bases on J, and the gene matches do not reach 6 bases of it. For this clone: Its antigen is still unknown. No per-base quality is available; no much larger clone lies one base away.

The specimens were post-treatment primary, local recurrence and metastasis tumors obtained from patients with a poor prognosis. The TCR comes from a human donor with osteosarcoma. Sequencing was performed on osteosarcoma tumor tissue from the lung. Recombination joined TRBV19 with TRBJ1-1; 7 of the junction bases match TRBD1. In nucleotides, the sequence is TGTGCCAGTAGCCGACAGGGAATGGCTTTCTTT. It encodes CASSRQGMAFF.